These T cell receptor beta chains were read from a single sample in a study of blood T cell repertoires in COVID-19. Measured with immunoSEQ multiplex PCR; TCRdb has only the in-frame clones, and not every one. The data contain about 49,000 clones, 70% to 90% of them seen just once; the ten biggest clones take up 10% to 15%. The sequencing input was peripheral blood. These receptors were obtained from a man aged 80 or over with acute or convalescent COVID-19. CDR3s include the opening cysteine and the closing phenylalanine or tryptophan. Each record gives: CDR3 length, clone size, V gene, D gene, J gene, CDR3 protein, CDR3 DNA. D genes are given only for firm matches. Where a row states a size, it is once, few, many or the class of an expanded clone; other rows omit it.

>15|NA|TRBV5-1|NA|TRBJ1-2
CASSLRSGGGYGYTF
TGCGCCAGCAGCTTGAGATCTGGGGGCGGGTATGGCTACACCTTC
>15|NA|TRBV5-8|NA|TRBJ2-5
CASSLVVAEKKTQYF
TGTGCCAGCAGCTTGGTTGTTGCGGAGAAGAAGACCCAGTACTTC
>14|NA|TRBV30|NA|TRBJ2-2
CAWSRGLRTGELFF
TGTGCCTGGAGTCGCGGGCTAAGGACCGGGGAGCTGTTTTTT
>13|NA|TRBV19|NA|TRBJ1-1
CASSQRENTEAFF
TGTGCCAGTAGCCAAAGAGAGAACACTGAAGCTTTCTTT
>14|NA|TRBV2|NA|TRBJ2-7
CASRVEQGIYEQYF
TGTGCCAGCAGGGTCGAACAGGGCATCTACGAGCAGTACTTC
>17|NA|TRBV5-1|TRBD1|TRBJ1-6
CASSLYGQGQTGSPLHF
TGCGCCAGCAGCCTCTACGGACAGGGACAAACGGGTTCACCCCTCCACTTT
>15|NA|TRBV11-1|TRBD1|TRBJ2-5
CASSLEGQIKETQYF
TGTGCCAGCAGCTTAGAGGGACAGATTAAAGAGACCCAGTACTTC
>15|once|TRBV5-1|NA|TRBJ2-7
CASSPLGGGRNEQYF
TGCGCCAGCAGCCCTCTGGGGGGGGGCAGAAACGAGCAGTACTTC
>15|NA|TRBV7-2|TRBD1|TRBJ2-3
CASSVRDRGTDTQYF
TGTGCCAGCAGCGTCCGGGACAGAGGCACAGATACGCAGTATTTT
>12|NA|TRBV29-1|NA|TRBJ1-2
CSVEIGVRGYTF
TGCAGCGTTGAGATAGGGGTACGTGGCTACACCTTC
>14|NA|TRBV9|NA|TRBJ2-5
CASSVLGGWETQYF
TGTGCCAGCAGCGTACTGGGGGGATGGGAGACCCAGTACTTC
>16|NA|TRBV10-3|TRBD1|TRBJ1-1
CAIRDRQGAGGTEAFF
TGTGCCATCAGGGACCGACAGGGGGCGGGTGGGACTGAAGCTTTCTTT
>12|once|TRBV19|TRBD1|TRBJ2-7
CASSLGTEEQYF
TGTGCCAGTAGCCTCGGGACAGAAGAGCAGTACTTC
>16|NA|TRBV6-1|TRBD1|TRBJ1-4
CASSEGTGGLAEKLFF
TGTGCCAGCAGTGAGGGTACAGGGGGCTTAGCGGAAAAACTGTTTTTT
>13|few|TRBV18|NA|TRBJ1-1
CASSPDMNTEAFF
TGTGCCAGCTCACCGGACATGAACACTGAAGCTTTCTTT
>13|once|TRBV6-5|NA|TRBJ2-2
CASINPSTGELFF
TGTGCCAGCATCAACCCCAGCACCGGGGAGCTGTTTTTT
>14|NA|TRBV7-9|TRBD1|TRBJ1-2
CASKLLEGAYGYTF
TGTGCCAGCAAGCTATTGGAGGGGGCTTATGGCTACACCTTC
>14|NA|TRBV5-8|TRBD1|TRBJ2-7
CASSLQGTTYEQYF
TGTGCCAGCAGCTTACAGGGGACCACCTACGAGCAGTACTTC
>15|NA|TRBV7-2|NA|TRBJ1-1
CASSSWTSMNTEAFF
TGTGCCAGCAGCTCGTGGACTTCTATGAACACTGAAGCTTTCTTT
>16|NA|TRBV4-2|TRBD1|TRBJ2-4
CASSPPRQGVIYIQYF
TGTGCCAGCAGCCCCCCTCGACAGGGGGTCATCTACATTCAGTACTTC
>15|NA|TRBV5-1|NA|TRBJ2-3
CASSLGQTSTDTQYF
TGCGCCAGCAGCTTGGGACAGACTAGCACAGATACGCAGTATTTT
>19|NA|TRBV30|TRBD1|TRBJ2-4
CAWSVLGRGLNDAKNIQYF
TGTGCCTGGAGTGTACTTGGCAGGGGGCTCAACGATGCCAAAAACATTCAGTACTTC
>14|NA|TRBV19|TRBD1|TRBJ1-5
CASRGDRGNQPQHF
TGTGCCAGTAGGGGGGACAGGGGAAATCAGCCCCAGCATTTT
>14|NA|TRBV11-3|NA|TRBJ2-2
CASSFAGNTGELFF
TGTGCCAGCAGCTTCGCGGGGAACACCGGGGAGCTGTTTTTT
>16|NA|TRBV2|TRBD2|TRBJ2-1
CASSEWGGRSYNEQFF
TGTGCCAGCAGTGAATGGGGGGGGAGATCCTACAATGAGCAGTTCTTC
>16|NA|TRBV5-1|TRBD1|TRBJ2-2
CASSLQGAPDTGELFF
TGCGCCAGCAGCTTACAGGGGGCGCCGGACACCGGGGAGCTGTTTTTT
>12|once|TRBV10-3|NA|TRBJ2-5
CAIKGNEETQYF
TGTGCCATCAAGGGGAATGAAGAGACCCAGTACTTC
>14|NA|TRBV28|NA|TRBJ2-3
CASGLWGRTDTQYF
TGTGCCAGCGGATTGTGGGGCCGCACAGATACGCAGTATTTT
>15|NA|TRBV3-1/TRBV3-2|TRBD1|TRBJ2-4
CASSQQGEAKNIQYF
TGTGCCAGCAGCCAACAGGGGGAAGCCAAAAACATTCAGTACTTC
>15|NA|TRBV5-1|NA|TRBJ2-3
CASSLTGVGADTQYF
TGCGCCAGCAGCTTGACGGGGGTCGGGGCAGATACGCAGTATTTT
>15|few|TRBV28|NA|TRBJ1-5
CASSLPQGAGQPQHF
TGTGCCAGCAGTCTCCCCCAGGGCGCAGGGCAGCCCCAGCATTTT
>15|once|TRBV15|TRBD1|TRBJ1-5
CATSKTTGVSQPQHF
TGTGCCACCAGCAAGACAACAGGGGTCAGTCAGCCCCAGCATTTT
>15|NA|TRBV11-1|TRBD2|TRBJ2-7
CASSQGLAGGREQYF
TGTGCCAGCAGCCAAGGACTAGCGGGGGGCAGGGAGCAGTACTTC
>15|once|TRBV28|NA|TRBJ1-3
CASSLWGGGGNTIYF
TGTGCCAGCAGTTTATGGGGGGGAGGTGGAAACACCATATATTTT
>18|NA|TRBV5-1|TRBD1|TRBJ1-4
CASSPGDRGRHGDEKLFF
TGCGCCAGCAGCCCAGGGGACAGGGGAAGACATGGAGATGAAAAACTGTTTTTT
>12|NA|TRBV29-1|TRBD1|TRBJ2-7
CSVGDSSYEQYF
TGCAGCGTTGGGGACAGCTCCTACGAGCAGTACTTC